This TCR beta chain emerged from a study of T cells in localized non-small cell lung cancer. Broader study findings: A raised T cell density in blood coincided with lengthier overall survival. In adjacent lung, a median roughly 60 of the top 100 tumor clones were found. Peak T cell clonality was found in uninvolved adjacent lung, exceeding tumor.

The CDR3 length is 16 residues. Per the germline V gene, CDR1 is SGHRS and CDR2 is YFSETQ. Trimming at V came to 2 bases and at J to 3 bases, leaving 8 bases not matched to a gene. Profiled with immunoSEQ multiplex PCR; TCRdb holds only in-frame clones, not every one. The sample contains tens of thousands of clones, more than 85% of which appear only once. On this clone: Its antigen is not known.

The TCR comes from a man aged 18 to 49 with stage I lung adenocarcinoma. This specimen was peripheral blood, taken before any cancer treatment. The V and J genes are TRBV5-1 and TRBJ2-5; 9 positions agree with TRBD2. CDR3 residues: CASSLRAGGYEETQYF. DNA for the CDR3: TGCGCCAGCAGCTTACGAGCGGGGGGATACGAAGAGACCCAGTACTTC.